The source of this TCR beta chain is a study of blood T cell repertoires in COVID-19. Study in general: Sources were T cells, B-cell-depleted T cells, or PBMCs; the material itself was cDNA or gDNA.

As processed by the authors: Reference gene primers were amplified, and this amplification served to estimate nucleated cell counts. Clones were read by immunoSEQ multiplex PCR, and TCRdb kept only the in-frame ones, dropping some. That table supplies the V and J calls and clone size; D and trimming were determined from the DNA. The repertoire holds roughly 80,000 clones, with roughly four fifths as singletons. This CDR3 contains 12 residues. Trimming took 0 bases from V and 4 from J, leaving 3 bases between them. Per germline, CDR1 SGHAT and CDR2 FQNNGV. Sequencing was done on a sample of peripheral blood. The chain couples TRBV11-2 to TRBJ1-2; no reliable D call. This clonotype was obtained from a human donor in a cohort sampled during active COVID-19. The CDR3 loop is CASSLDSYGYTF. CDR3 sequence (DNA): TGTGCCAGCAGCTTAGACAGCTATGGCTACACCTTC.